This T cell receptor beta chain originates from a study of response to subunit inactivated influenza vaccine. Study-level results: Few additional T cells are recruited per seasonal influenza vaccination, authors suggested.

From the RT-PCR reads, TCRdb called clonotypes with MiXCR, one entry per CDR3 protein. There are about 240,000 distinct CDR3 sequences in the sample; more than 9% occur only once, and more than 7% lies in the top ten. This clonotype was detected many times. The antigen is not known. This CDR3 contains 14 residues. CDR1 and CDR2 (germline): SGHRS, YFSETQ. V was clipped by 4 bases and J by 8 bases, with 13 bases between them. Material: non-naive T cells sorted from PBMCs, obtained around 14 days before vaccination. The chain uses TRBV5-1 and TRBJ1-6; D perhaps matches TRBD1 (6 bases). The receptor's source is a man aged 50 to 60 who received an inactivated influenza vaccine. CDR3 bases: TGCGCCAGCAGCGTCCGAGGGGGGTATTCACCCCTCCACTTT. Translating it yields CASSVRGGYSPLHF.